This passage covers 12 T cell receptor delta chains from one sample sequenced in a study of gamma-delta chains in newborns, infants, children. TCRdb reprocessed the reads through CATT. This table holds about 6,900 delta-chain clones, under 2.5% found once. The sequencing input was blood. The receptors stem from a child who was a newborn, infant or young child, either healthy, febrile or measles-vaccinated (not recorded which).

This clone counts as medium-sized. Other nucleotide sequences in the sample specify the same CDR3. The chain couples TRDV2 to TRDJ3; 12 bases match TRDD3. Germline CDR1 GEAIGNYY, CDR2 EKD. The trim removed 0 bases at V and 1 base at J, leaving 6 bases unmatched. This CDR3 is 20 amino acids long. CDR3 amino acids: CACDTVLGDTGSWDTRQMFF. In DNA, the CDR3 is TGTGCCTGTGACACCGTACTGGGGGATACAGGGTCCTGGGACACCCGACAGATGTTTTTC.

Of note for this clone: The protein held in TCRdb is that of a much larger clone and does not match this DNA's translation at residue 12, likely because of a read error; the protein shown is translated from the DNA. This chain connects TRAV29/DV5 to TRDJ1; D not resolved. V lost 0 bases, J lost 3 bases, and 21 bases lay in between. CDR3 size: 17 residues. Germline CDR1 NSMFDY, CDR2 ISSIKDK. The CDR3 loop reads CAASAGLLRTVADKLIF. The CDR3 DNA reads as TGTGCAGCAAGCGCGGGGCTCCTCCGTACTGTCGCCGATAAACTCATCTTT.

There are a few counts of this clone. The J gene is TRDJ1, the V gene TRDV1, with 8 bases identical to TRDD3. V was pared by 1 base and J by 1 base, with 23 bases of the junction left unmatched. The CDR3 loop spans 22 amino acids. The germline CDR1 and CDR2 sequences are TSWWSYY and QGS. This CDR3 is CALGEREIHKGTGGLGTDKLIF. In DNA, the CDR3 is TGTGCTCTTGGGGAACGGGAAATACACAAGGGTACTGGGGGCCTAGGCACCGATAAACTCATCTTT.

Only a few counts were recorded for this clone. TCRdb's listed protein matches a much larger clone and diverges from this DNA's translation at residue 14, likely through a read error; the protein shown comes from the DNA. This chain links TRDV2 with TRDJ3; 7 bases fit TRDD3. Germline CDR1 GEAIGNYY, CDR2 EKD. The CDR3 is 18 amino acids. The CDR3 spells CACDTWGTSSWDTQQMFF. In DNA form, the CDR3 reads TGTGCCTGTGACACCTGGGGGACGAGCTCCTGGGACACCCAACAGATGTTTTTC.

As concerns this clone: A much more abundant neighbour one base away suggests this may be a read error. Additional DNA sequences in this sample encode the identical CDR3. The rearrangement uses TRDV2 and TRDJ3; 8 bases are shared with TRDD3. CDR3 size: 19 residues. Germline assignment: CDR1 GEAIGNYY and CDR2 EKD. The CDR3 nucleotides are TGTGCCTGTGACACCGTACTGGGGGCCAGCTCCTGGGACACCCGGCAGATGTTTTTC. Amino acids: CACDTVLGASSWDTRQMFF.

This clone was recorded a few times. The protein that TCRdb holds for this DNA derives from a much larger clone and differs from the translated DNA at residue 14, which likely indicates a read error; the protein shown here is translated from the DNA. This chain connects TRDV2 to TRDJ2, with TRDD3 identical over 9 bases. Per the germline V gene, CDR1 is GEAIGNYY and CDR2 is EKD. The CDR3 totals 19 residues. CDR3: CACDQYWGTDGALAAQLFF. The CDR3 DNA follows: TGTGCCTGTGACCAGTACTGGGGGACCGATGGGGCTTTGGCAGCACAACTCTTCTTT.

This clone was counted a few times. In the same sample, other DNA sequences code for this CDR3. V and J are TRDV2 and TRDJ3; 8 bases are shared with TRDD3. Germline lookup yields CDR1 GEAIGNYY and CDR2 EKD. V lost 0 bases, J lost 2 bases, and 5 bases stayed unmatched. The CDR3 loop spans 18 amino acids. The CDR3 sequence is CACDTGGYSTWDTRQMFF. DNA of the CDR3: TGTGCCTGTGACACCGGGGGATATAGCACCTGGGACACCCGACAGATGTTTTTC.

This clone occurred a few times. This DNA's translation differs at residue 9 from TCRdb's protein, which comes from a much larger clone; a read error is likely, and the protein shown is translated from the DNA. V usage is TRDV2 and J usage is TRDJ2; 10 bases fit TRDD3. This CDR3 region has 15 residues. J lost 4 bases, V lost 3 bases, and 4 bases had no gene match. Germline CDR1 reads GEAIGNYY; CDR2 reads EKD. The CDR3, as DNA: TGTGCCTGTGACGTACTGGGGGATGCGACAGCACAACTCTTCTTT. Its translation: CACDVLGDATAQLFF.

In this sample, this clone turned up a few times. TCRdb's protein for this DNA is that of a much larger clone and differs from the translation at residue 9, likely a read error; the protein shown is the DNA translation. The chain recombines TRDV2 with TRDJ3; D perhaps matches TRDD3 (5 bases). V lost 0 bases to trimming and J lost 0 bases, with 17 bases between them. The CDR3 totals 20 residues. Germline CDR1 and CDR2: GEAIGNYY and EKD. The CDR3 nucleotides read TGTGCCTGTGACACCGCACCACTGGTGGATTTCTCCTGGGACACCCGACAGATGTTTTTC. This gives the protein CACDTAPLVDFSWDTRQMFF.

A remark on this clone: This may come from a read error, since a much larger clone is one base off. The chain's CDR3 is CACDTVRLLVDKGSWDTRQMFF. The CDR3 coding sequence is TGTGCCTGTGACACCGTCCGACTACTGGTGGATAAGGGCTCCTGGGACACCCGACAGATGTTTTTC. The rearrangement uses TRDV2 and TRDJ3; weak D call: TRDD3 (5 bases). The CDR3 is 22 residues long. V was pared by 0 bases and J by 0 bases, with 23 bases between. Germline values: CDR1 GEAIGNYY, CDR2 EKD.

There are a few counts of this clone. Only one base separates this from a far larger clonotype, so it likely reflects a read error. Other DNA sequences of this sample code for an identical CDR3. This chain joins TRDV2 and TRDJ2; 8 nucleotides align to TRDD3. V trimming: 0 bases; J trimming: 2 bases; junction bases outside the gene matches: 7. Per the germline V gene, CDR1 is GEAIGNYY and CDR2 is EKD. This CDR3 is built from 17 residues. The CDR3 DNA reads TGTGCCTGTGACACCGTCTGGGGGACACCCTTGACAGCACAACTCTTCTTT. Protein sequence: CACDTVWGTPLTAQLFF.

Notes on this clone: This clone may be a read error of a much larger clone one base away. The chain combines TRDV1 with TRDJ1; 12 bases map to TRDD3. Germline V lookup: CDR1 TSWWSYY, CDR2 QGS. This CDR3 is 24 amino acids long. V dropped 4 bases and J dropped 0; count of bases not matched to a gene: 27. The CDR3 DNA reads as TGTGCTCTTGGGGGCCAACCTCCTCCTACTAGTCTGGGGGATACGCTTACGTACACCGATAAACTCATCTTT. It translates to CALGGQPPPTSLGDTLTYTDKLIF.